This TCR beta chain appears in the sequencing data of a study of blood T cells in healthy people across ages (dated by TCRdb to 2015 to 2017). A note on the overall study: In model experiments, roughly one uniquely barcoded TCR beta cDNA molecule per two T cells was captured by template switching. The study measured age-related changes in TCR beta repertoire diversity using deep sequencing normalized with unique cDNA molecular identifiers. The donors were split into four age groups: young (average about 15 years), middle-aged (about 40), aged (about 62) and long-lived (approximately 80). To avoid experimental bias, donors of different ages were distributed randomly across sequencing lanes. The study analyzed two additional independent replicas of 1 million unique cDNA reads from the same blood draw for two donors, one aged 18 to 30 and one aged 80 or older. General conclusions and limits of the study: Because the CMV infection status of the donors was unknown, age-related changes in expanded clonotypes may potentially have been confounded. Because profiling used bulk unsorted PBMCs, naive and antigen-experienced compartments could not be compared conclusively. Total diversity estimates from one million sequenced T cells were considered lower bounds and underestimates. Compared with the aged group, more naive CD4+ T cells, fewer expanded clones and increased TCR diversity were shown by the long-lived group, suggesting age selection. Observed TCR beta diversity correlated strongly with the percentage of naive T cells measured by flow cytometry. Observed TCR beta diversity per million T cells fell roughly linearly with age, and a significant reduction was already apparent by age about 36.

The 39 donors, aged roughly 6 to 100 years, were systemically healthy Caucasian individuals from Russia. Each donor gave around 9 milliliters of peripheral blood, collected into EDTA-treated Vacutainer tubes. Ficoll-Paque density-gradient centrifugation was used to isolate PBMCs, with at least 6 million per sample. Total RNA was extracted from PBMCs with Trizol reagent, with at least 5.5 micrograms obtained per sample. Naive CD45RAhigh/CD27high T cell percentages were measured by flow cytometry on a PBMC aliquot from every donor. This clonotype was detected a few times. Its antigen specificity is not known. The sample holds no much larger clone one base away, and base qualities are not on file. V is trimmed back by 0 bases and J by 4 bases, and the junction contains 6 bases that no gene match accounts for. The CDR3 spans 16 residues, from the cysteine through the phenylalanine. Left in the record is the CDR3 DNA by itself, 48 bases read in frame from the first base. The germline V gene supplies CDR1 LGHNA and CDR2 YNFKEQ.

Libraries were prepared through 5' RACE. Sequencing was performed on an Illumina HiSeq 2500. The second PCR ran for roughly 7 to 11 cycles and used a J-beta primer mix along with a sample-barcoded 5' primer. A unique molecular identifier was introduced onto each TCR beta cDNA molecule by a template-switch 5' adaptor carrying 12 random nucleotides. At least 2.5 million CDR3-containing paired-end reads were obtained from each sample. All of the RNA was converted into first-strand cDNA using the Mint cDNA synthesis kit, with a TRBC-specific oligonucleotide serving as the primer. Following uracil-DNA glycosylase treatment, a first 18-cycle PCR with universal primers M1SS and BC2_uni_R was performed on all cDNA. Regarding the original processing steps: Normalization of each sample was performed by random selection of 1 million high-quality reads, each carrying a distinct molecular identifier. Instead of being binned into consensus sequences, reads with shared molecular identifiers were discarded. MiTCR, run with a Q25 quality threshold and the strictest error-elimination algorithm, handled CDR3 identification, clonotype clustering and error correction. A nonparametric unseen species model with Euler transformation was used to estimate lower-bound total TCR beta diversity. In TCRdb, the public reads were trimmed at Q25 with fastp and aligned with MiXCR, with productive beta chains retained. Rows are unified per CDR3 protein, each entry keeping the most common DNA and genes. These V and J calls originate from TCRdb's pipeline instead of the authors' own analysis. In this sample the table shows about 1,400,000 distinct CDR3 sequences, 45% to 70% of which occur a single time. 5.5% to 8% of the sample rests with the top ten.

The TCR comes from a man between 18 and 29 years old in good health. Material for sequencing was blood. The chain links TRBV4-2 with TRBJ2-1; TRBD2 fits 7 bases in the junction. The DNA sequence reads TGTGCCAGCAGCCAAGAGCCTAGCGGAGCATACAATGAGCAGTTCTTC. Translated, it gives CASSQEPSGAYNEQFF.